Listed here are 17 T cell receptor beta chains from one sample, sequenced in a study of cytomegalovirus exposure and HLA in healthy donors. PCR amplification relied on 60 Vbeta primers (plus 13 Jbeta primers). Sequencing used immunoSEQ multiplex PCR; TCRdb keeps in-frame clones, though not all of them. The sample's table shows approximately 40,000 clones. Sequenced sample: PBMCs. The receptors here all came from a woman younger than 45 in good health and CMV-seronegative.

The chain combines TRBV20-1 with TRBJ1-1; D remains ambiguous. This CDR3 comprises 11 residues. CDR1 DFQATT and CDR2 SNEGSKA come from the germline V gene (reference sequence). V lost 8 bases, J lost 6 bases, and 13 bases lay in between. The CDR3 DNA reads as TGCAGTACCCTAGCGGTGTCTGAAGCTTTCTTT. Its protein product is CSTLAVSEAFF.

J is TRBJ2-5 and V is TRBV29-1; D unresolved. The CDR3 consists of 15 residues. Germline CDR1 and CDR2: SQVTM and ANQGSEA. V was clipped by 4 bases and J by 0 bases, with 15 bases between them. CDR3 protein: CSVVLVLWYQETQYF. CDR3 DNA sequence: TGCAGCGTTGTCTTGGTACTTTGGTACCAAGAGACCCAGTACTTC.

V is TRBV19 and J is TRBJ1-1; D is perhaps TRBD1 (5 bases). Germline values: CDR1 LNHDA, CDR2 SQIVND (reference sequence). CDR3 size: 15 residues. V gave up 4 bases and J gave up 1 base, with 13 bases separating them. CDR3 bases: TGTGCCAGTAGTACTGGGGCAGCAGAGAACACTGAAGCTTTCTTT. Translated: CASSTGAAENTEAFF.

The chain couples TRBV6-5 to TRBJ2-7, with a tentative D call TRBD1 (6 bases). The V and J ends lost 6 bases and 2 bases respectively, with 17 bases between them. This CDR3 contains 15 residues. Germline V gives CDR1 MNHEY, CDR2 SVGAGI. CDR3 coding DNA: TGTGCCAGCAGGGACCGGGACACCTTCGCCTACGAGCAGTACTTC. It yields the protein CASRDRDTFAYEQYF.

The chain uses TRBV5-6 and TRBJ1-1; D not certain. The CDR3 runs to 13 residues. CDR1 and CDR2 from the germline V gene are SGHDT and YYEEEE. Trimming removed 3 bases from V and 3 bases from J, with 9 bases in between. The CDR3: CASSSQLDTEAFF. CDR3 sequence (DNA): TGTGCCAGCAGCTCTCAACTGGACACTGAAGCTTTCTTT.

V is TRBV29-1 and J is TRBJ1-1; 7 bases map to TRBD1. V shed 5 bases, J shed 8 bases, and the junction held 8 bases outside the gene matches. This CDR3 comprises 12 residues. The V gene's germline CDR1 is SQVTM and CDR2 ANQGSEA. The CDR3 DNA reads TGCAGCGTTCTAACGACAGGGAACGAAGCTTTCTTT. Translation gives CSVLTTGNEAFF.

The V and J genes are TRBV5-1 and TRBJ2-5; 9 nucleotides match TRBD2. Germline V gene sequence: CDR1 SGHRS, CDR2 YFSETQ. This CDR3 contains 14 residues. With V trimmed by 2 bases and J by 4 bases, 3 bases remained unmatched. CDR3 DNA sequence: TGCGCCAGCAGCTTTGGCGGGAGGGGAGAGACCCAGTACTTC. Translated: CASSFGGRGETQYF.

This chain links TRBV19 with TRBJ2-5; D not resolved. Trimming removed 5 bases from V and 5 bases from J, with 15 bases in between. The CDR3 covers 14 residues. In germline, CDR1 is LNHDA, CDR2 SQIVND (reference sequence). CDR3 bases: TGTGCCAGTAGTTCCGGGTCTTCATCGGAGACCCAGTACTTC. Translating gives CASSSGSSSETQYF.

The CDR3 is CAWSVLTGGTEAFF. CDR3 DNA sequence: TGTGCCTGGAGTGTACTGACGGGGGGAACTGAAGCTTTCTTT. The chain joins TRBV30 to TRBJ1-1, with D possibly being TRBD1 (5 bases). Germline loops: CDR1 GTSNPN, CDR2 SVGIG (reference sequence). The CDR3 has 14 amino acids. V was clipped by 0 bases and J by 5 bases, with 13 bases between them. The variable domain in full, with the rest retrieved from reference TRBV30 and TRBJ1-1, is SQTIHQWPATLVQPVGSPLSLECTVEGTSNPNLYWYRQAAGRGLQLLFYSVGIGQISSEVPQNLSASRPQDRQFILSSKKLLLSDSGFYLCAWSVLTGGTEAFFGQGTRLTVV.

CDR3 sequence: CASSGPTDTQYF. In DNA, the CDR3 is TGTGCCAGCAGTGGGCCGACAGATACGCAGTATTTT. The chain has TRBV25-1 and TRBJ2-3; D remains ambiguous. The germline V gene has CDR1 MGHDK and CDR2 SYGVNS. There are 12 residues in the CDR3. The V end was cut by 4 bases, the J end by 3 bases, with 5 bases between.

This chain links TRBV4-1 with TRBJ1-4, with a weak D call TRBD1 (6 bases). Germline V gene lookup returns CDR1 MGHRA and CDR2 YSYEKL. Trimming took 4 bases from V and 0 from J, leaving 9 bases between them. The CDR3 is made up of 15 amino acids. CDR3 DNA sequence: TGCGCCAGCAGCCTGGACAGCGCAACTAATGAAAAACTGTTTTTT. This sequence encodes CASSLDSATNEKLFF.

V usage is TRBV13 and J usage is TRBJ1-2, with D perhaps TRBD1 (5 bases). V dropped 3 bases and J dropped 4 bases, with 12 bases sitting between them. This CDR3 spans 14 amino acids. Germline CDR1 and CDR2: PRHDT and FYEKMQ (reference sequence). In DNA, the CDR3 is TGTGCCAGCAGCTTCCAGACAGAAGTCTATGGCTACACCTTC. This gives the protein CASSFQTEVYGYTF.

The chain employs TRBV5-1 and TRBJ2-2; TRBD2 matches 15 bases. The junction had 8 bases not matched to a gene; V was cut back by 3 bases and J by 5 bases. The CDR3 loop spans 18 amino acids. Germline V gene data show CDR1 as SGHRS and CDR2 as YFSETQ. The CDR3 loop reads CASSSGGLAGGKTGELFF. In nucleotides, the CDR3 is TGCGCCAGCAGCTCAGGGGGACTAGCGGGAGGAAAGACCGGGGAGCTGTTTTTT.

J is TRBJ2-7 and V is TRBV30; D is ambiguous. This CDR3 spans 14 amino acids. V dropped 5 bases and J dropped 3 bases, with 17 bases sitting between them. CDR1 and CDR2 from the germline V gene are GTSNPN and SVGIG (reference sequence). The DNA of the CDR3 is TGTGCCTGGGCCGAGAACTACCGGGTCTACGAGCAGTACTTC. Translated, it gives CAWAENYRVYEQYF.

The V call is TRBV5-5, the J call TRBJ1-5; D is uncertain. With 5 bases removed from V and 0 bases from J, the gap between germline ends came to 12 bases. The germline V gene has CDR1 SGHKS and CDR2 YYEKEE (reference sequence). CDR3 length equals 15 residues. The CDR3 bases are TGTGCCAGCAGTAAAGACACTTATAGCAATCAGCCCCAGCATTTT. Translated: CASSKDTYSNQPQHF.

This chain connects TRBV6-5 to TRBJ2-1; D unresolved. This CDR3 is built from 16 residues. Germline V lookup: CDR1 MNHEY, CDR2 SVGAGI. The V and J ends lost 0 bases and 1 base respectively, with 10 bases between them. The chain's CDR3 is CASSYSHASSYNEQFF. Here the CDR3 DNA reads TGTGCCAGCAGTTACTCCCATGCGAGTTCCTACAATGAGCAGTTCTTC.

The V call is TRBV13, the J call TRBJ2-2; 7 positions match TRBD2. The V gene's germline CDR1 is PRHDT and CDR2 FYEKMQ (reference sequence). The CDR3 is 16 residues long. Losses at the gene ends were 6 bases for V and 3 bases for J; bases not matched to a gene: 10. The CDR3 sequence: CASSSIGGSDTGELFF. CDR3 bases: TGTGCCAGCAGTTCCATCGGGGGGTCGGACACCGGGGAGCTGTTTTTT. Filled out from reference TRBV13 and TRBJ2-2, the complete variable domain reads AAGVIQSPRHLIKEKRETATLKCYPIPRHDTVYWYQQGPGQDPQFLISFYEKMQSDKGSIPDRFSAQQFSDYHSELNMSSLELGDSALYFCASSSIGGSDTGELFFGEGSRLTVL.